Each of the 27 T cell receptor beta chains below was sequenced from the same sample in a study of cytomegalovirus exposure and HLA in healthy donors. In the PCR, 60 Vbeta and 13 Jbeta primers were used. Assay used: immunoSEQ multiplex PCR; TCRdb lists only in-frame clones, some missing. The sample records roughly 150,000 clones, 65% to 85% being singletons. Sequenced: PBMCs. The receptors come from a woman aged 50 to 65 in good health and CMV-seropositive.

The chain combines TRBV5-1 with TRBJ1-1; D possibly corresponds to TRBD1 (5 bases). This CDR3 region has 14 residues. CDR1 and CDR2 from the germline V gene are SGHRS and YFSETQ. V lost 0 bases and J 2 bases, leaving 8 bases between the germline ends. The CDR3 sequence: CASSLDRRNTEAFF. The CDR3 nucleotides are TGCGCCAGCAGCTTGGACAGGAGAAACACTGAAGCTTTCTTT.

CDR3: CASSLTSSRTDTQYF. The CDR3 nucleotides read TGTGCCAGCAGCTTGACTAGTTCCCGCACAGATACGCAGTATTTT. This rearrangement joins TRBV7-6 to TRBJ2-3; a weak D match, TRBD2 (6 bases). This CDR3 has 15 amino acids. Germline CDR1 reads SGHVS; CDR2 reads FNYEAQ. The V end was cut by 3 bases, the J end by 1 base, with 11 bases between.

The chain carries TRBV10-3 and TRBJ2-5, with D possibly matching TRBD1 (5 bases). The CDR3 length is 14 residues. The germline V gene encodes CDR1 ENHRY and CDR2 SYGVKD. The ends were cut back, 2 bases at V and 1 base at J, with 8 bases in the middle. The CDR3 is CAISETGFQETQYF. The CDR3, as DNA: TGTGCCATCAGTGAGACAGGTTTCCAAGAGACCCAGTACTTC.

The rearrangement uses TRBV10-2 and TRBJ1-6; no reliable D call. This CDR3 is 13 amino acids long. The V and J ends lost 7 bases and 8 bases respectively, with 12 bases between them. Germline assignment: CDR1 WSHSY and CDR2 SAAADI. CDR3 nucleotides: TGCGCCAGCAAGCGGGGATCAGATTCACCCCTCCACTTT. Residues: CASKRGSDSPLHF.

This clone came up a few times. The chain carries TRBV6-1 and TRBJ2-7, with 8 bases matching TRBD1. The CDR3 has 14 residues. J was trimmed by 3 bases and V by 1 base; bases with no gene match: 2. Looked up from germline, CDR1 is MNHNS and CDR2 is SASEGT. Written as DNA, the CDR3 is TGTGCCAGCAGTGAAGGGACAGGGTTCTACGAGCAGTACTTC. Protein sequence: CASSEGTGFYEQYF.

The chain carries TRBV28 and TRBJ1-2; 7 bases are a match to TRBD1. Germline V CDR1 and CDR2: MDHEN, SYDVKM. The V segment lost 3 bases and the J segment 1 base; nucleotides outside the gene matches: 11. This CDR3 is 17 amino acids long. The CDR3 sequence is CASSFQQGLVVNYGYTF. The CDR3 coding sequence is TGTGCCAGCAGTTTTCAACAGGGGCTCGTCGTTAACTATGGCTACACCTTC.

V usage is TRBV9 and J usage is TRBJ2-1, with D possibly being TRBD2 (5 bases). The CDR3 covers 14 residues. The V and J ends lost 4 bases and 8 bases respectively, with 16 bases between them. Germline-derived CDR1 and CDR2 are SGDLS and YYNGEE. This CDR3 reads CASSLREFLDEQFF. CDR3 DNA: TGTGCCAGCAGCCTTAGGGAGTTTTTAGATGAGCAGTTCTTC.

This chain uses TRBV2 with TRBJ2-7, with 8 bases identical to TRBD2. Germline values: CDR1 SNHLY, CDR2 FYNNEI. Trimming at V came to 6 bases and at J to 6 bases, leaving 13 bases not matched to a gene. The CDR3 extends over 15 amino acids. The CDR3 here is CASREERGSPIEQYF. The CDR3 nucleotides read TGTGCCAGCAGGGAGGAGCGGGGGAGCCCTATCGAGCAGTACTTC.

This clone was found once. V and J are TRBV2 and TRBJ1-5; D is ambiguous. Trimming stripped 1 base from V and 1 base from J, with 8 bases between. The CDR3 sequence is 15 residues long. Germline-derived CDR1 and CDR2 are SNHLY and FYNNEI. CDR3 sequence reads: CASSEDWESNQPQHF. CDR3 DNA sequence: TGTGCCAGCAGTGAAGACTGGGAGAGCAATCAGCCCCAGCATTTT. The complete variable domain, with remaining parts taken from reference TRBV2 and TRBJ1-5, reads EPEVTQTPSHQVTQMGQEVILRCVPISNHLYFYWYRQILGQKVEFLVSFYNNEISEKSEIFDDQFSVERPDGSNFTLKIRSTKLEDSAMYFCASSEDWESNQPQHFGDGTRLSIL.

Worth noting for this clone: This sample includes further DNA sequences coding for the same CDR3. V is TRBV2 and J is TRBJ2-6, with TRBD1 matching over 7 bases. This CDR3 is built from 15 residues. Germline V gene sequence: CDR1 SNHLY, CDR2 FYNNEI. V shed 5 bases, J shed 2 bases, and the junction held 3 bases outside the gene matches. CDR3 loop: CASSTGAAGANVLTF. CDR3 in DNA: TGTGCCAGCAGTACAGGGGCAGCTGGGGCCAACGTCCTGACTTTC.

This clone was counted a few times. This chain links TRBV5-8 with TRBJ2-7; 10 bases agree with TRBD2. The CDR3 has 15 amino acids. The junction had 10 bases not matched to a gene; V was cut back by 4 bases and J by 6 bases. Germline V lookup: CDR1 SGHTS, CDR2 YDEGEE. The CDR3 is CASSPYPSGGGEQYF. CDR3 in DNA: TGTGCCAGCAGCCCCTATCCTAGCGGGGGAGGCGAGCAGTACTTC.

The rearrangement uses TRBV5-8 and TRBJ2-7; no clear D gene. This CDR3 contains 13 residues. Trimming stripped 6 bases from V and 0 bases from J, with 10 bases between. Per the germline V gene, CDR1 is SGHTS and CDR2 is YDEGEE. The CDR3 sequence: CASILYTSYEQYF. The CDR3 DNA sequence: TGTGCCAGCATTTTATACACCTCCTACGAGCAGTACTTC.

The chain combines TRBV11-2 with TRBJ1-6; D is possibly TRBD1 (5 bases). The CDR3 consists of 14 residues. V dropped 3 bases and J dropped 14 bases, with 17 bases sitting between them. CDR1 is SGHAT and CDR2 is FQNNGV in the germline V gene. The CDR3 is CASSFRRDSGTLHF. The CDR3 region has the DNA TGTGCCAGCAGCTTTCGACGGGACTCGGGGACCCTCCACTTT.

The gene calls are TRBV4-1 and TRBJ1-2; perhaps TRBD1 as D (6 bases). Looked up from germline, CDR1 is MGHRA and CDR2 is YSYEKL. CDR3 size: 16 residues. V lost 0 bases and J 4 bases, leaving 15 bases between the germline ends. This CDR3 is CASSQDWGGLSYGYTF. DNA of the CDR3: TGCGCCAGCAGCCAAGATTGGGGGGGCCTCAGCTATGGCTACACCTTC.

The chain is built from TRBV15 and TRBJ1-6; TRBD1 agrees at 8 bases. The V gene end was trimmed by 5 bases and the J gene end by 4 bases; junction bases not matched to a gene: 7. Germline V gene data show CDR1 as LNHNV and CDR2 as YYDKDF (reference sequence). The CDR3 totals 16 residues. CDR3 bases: TGTGCCACCAGCCCCGTAACAGGGGGATATAATTCACCCCTCCACTTT. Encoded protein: CATSPVTGGYNSPLHF.

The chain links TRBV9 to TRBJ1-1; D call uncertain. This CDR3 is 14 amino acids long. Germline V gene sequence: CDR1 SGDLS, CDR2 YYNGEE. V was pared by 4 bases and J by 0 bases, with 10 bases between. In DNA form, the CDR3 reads TGTGCCAGCAGCCCACGGACTTTGAACACTGAAGCTTTCTTT. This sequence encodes CASSPRTLNTEAFF.

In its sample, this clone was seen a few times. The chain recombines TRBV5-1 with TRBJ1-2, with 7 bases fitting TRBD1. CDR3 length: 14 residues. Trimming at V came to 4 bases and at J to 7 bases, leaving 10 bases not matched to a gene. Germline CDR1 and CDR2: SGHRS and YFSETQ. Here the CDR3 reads CASSPGTDPRGYTF. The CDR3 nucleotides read TGCGCCAGCAGCCCCGGGACAGACCCTCGTGGCTACACCTTC.

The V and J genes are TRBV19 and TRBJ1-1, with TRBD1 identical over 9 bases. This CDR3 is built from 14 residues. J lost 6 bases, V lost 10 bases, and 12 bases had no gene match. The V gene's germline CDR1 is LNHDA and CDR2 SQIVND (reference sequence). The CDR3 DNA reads TGTGCCACCAGGAGACAGGGGGAGTACTCTGAAGCTTTCTTT. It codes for CATRRQGEYSEAFF. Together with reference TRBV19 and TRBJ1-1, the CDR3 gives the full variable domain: DGGITQSPKYLFRKEGQNVTLSCEQNLNHDAMYWYRQDPGQGLRLIYYSQIVNDFQKGDIAEGYSVSREKKESFPLTVTSAQKNPTAFYLCATRRQGEYSEAFFGQGTRLTVV.

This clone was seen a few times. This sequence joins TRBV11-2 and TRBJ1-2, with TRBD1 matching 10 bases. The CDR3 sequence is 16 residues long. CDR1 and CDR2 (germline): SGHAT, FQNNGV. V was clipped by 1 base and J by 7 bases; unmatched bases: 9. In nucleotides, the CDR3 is TGTGCCAGCAGCTTAGGGGGGACAGGGGCGAGTATTGGCTACACCTTC. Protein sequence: CASSLGGTGASIGYTF.

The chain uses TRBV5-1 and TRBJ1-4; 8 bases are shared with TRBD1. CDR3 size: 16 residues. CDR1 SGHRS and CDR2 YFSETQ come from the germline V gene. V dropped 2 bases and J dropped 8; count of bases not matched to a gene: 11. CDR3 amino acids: CASSLPSGQGWEKLFF. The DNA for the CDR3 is TGCGCCAGCAGCTTACCTTCAGGACAGGGATGGGAAAAACTGTTTTTT.

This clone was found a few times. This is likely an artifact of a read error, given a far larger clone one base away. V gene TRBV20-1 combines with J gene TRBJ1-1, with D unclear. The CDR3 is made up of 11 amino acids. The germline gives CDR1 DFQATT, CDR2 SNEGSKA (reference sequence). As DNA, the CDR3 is TGCAGTGCTAGAGATGAGGAGGAAGCTTCCTTT. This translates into CSARDEEEASF.

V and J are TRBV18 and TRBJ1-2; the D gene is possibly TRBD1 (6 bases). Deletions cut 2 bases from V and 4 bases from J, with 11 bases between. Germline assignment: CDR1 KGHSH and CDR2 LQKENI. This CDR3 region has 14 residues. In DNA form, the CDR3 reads TGTGCCAGCTCACCAGGGGGGGCTACCTATGGCTACACCTTC. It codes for CASSPGGATYGYTF.

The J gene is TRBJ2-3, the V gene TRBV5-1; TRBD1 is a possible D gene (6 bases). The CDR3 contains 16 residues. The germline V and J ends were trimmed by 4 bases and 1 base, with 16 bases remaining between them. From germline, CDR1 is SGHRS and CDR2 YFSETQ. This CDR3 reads CASSPGQREGTDTQYF. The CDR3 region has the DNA TGCGCCAGCAGCCCAGGACAGCGAGAGGGCACAGATACGCAGTATTTT.

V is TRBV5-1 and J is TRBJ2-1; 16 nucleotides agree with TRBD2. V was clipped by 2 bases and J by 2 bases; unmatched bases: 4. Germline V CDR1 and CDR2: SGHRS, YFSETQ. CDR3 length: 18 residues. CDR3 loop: CASSFLGTSGGAYNEQFF. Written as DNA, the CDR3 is TGCGCCAGCAGCTTCTTAGGGACTAGCGGGGGGGCCTACAATGAGCAGTTCTTC.

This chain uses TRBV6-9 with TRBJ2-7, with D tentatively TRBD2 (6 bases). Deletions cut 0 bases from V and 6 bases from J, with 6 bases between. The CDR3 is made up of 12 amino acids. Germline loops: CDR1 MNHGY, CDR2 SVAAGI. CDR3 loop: CASSYSEGEQYF. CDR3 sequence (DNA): TGTGCCAGCAGTTATTCGGAGGGCGAGCAGTACTTC.

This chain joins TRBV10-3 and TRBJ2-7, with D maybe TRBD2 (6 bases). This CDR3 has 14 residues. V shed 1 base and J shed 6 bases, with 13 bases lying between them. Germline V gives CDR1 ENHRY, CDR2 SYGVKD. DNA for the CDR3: TGTGCCATCAGTGAGTACAAGGGACTGGGCGAGCAGTACTTC. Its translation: CAISEYKGLGEQYF.

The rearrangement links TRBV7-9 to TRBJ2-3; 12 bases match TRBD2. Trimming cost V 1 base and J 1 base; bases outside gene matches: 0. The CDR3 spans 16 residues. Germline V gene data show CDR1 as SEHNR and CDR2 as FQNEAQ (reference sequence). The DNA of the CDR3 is TGTGCCAGCAGCTTAGGACTAGCGGGGGGCACAGATACGCAGTATTTT. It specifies CASSLGLAGGTDTQYF.